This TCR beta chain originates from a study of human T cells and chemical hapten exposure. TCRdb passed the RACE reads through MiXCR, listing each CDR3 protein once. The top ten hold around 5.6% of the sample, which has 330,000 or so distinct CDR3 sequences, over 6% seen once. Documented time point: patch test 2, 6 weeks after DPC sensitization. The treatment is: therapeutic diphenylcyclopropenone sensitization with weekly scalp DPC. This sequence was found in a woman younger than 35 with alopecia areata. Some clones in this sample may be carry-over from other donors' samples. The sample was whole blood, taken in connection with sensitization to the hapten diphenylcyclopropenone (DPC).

In DNA form, the CDR3 reads TGTGCCAGCAGCTTGGCCAAGATAGCTTTCACAGATACGCAGTATTTT. Its translation: CASSLAKIAFTDTQYF. The chain couples TRBV5-8 to TRBJ2-3; no reliable D call. The length of the CDR3 is 16 residues. Looked up from germline, CDR1 is SGHTS and CDR2 is YDEGEE. Trimming pared 0 bases from V and 2 bases from J, leaving 13 bases between.